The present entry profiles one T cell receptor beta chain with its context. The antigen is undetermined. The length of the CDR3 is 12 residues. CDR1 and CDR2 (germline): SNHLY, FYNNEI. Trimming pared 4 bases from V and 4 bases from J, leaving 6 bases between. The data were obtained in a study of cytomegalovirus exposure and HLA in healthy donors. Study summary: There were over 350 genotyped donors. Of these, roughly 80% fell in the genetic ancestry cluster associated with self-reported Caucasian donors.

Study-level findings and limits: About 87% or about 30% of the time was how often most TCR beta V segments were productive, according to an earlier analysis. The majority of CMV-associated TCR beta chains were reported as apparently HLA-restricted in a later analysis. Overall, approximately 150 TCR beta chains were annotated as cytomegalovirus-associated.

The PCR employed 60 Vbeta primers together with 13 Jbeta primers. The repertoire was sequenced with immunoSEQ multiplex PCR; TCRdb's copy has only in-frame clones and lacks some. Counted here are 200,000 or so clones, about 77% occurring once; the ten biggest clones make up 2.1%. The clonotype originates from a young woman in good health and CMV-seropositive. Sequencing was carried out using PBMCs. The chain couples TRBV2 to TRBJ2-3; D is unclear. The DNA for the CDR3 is TGTGCCAGCAGTGGGAGTCCAGATACGCAGTATTTT. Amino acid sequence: CASSGSPDTQYF. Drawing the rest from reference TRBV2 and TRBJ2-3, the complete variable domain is EPEVTQTPSHQVTQMGQEVILRCVPISNHLYFYWYRQILGQKVEFLVSFYNNEISEKSEIFDDQFSVERPDGSNFTLKIRSTKLEDSAMYFCASSGSPDTQYFGPGTRLTVL.